Shown below are 27 T cell receptor beta chains from a single sample sequenced in a study of technical replicates of blood from a handful of donors. TCRdb's table, derived via immunoSEQ multiplex PCR, lists solely in-frame clones and lacks some. The sample consists of more than 70,000 clones, approximately 97% of them appearing once. Sequencing was carried out using T cells isolated from PBMCs. These TCRs come from a human donor in good health.

V is TRBV6-5 and J is TRBJ2-5; the match to TRBD2 covers 12 bases. CDR3 size: 15 residues. With 6 bases clipped from V and 9 bases from J, the junction kept 11 bases outside the gene matches. The germline CDR1 and CDR2 sequences are MNHEY and SVGAGI. In DNA form, the CDR3 reads TGTGCCAGCAGCCCCCTAGCGGGAGGGCTCTGGGCCCAGTACTTC. Residues: CASSPLAGGLWAQYF.

The chain joins TRBV6-5 to TRBJ2-2; D may be TRBD2 (5 bases). With 5 bases removed from V and 6 bases from J, the gap between germline ends came to 13 bases. The CDR3 totals 14 residues. Per the germline V gene, CDR1 is MNHEY and CDR2 is SVGAGI. For the CDR3, the DNA is TGTGCCAGCAGTAATAACCCCGGGGCCGGGGAGCTGTTTTTT. It encodes CASSNNPGAGELFF.

The chain combines TRBV25-1 with TRBJ2-7; 8 nucleotides align to TRBD1. The length of the CDR3 is 15 residues. V was clipped by 3 bases and J by 3 bases; unmatched bases: 7. Germline loops: CDR1 MGHDK, CDR2 SYGVNS. For the CDR3, the DNA is TGTGCCAGCAGTGAGCCGGGACAGGCGATCTACGAGCAGTACTTC. Translating it yields CASSEPGQAIYEQYF.

V usage is TRBV19 and J usage is TRBJ2-7, with 8 bases aligning to TRBD2. CDR3 length: 16 residues. CDR1 and CDR2 (germline): LNHDA, SQIVND (reference sequence). Losses at the gene ends were 0 bases for V and 3 bases for J; bases not matched to a gene: 7. CDR3 protein: CASSIDLSLAGYEQYF. CDR3 bases: TGTGCCAGTAGTATAGATCTCAGTCTAGCGGGCTACGAGCAGTACTTC.

The chain joins TRBV5-4 to TRBJ2-7; the match to TRBD2 covers 10 bases. From germline, CDR1 is SGHNT and CDR2 YYREEE (reference sequence). This CDR3 is built from 15 residues. V gave up 3 bases and J gave up 2 bases; unmatched junction bases: 5. CDR3 amino acids: CASSSGLALTYEQYF. DNA for the CDR3: TGTGCCAGCAGCTCGGGACTAGCGCTAACCTACGAGCAGTACTTC.

This clone was counted a few times. This chain connects TRBV18 to TRBJ1-1; D is uncertain. The CDR3 totals 14 residues. The ends were cut back, 2 bases at V and 4 bases at J, with 11 bases in the middle. Germline CDR1 KGHSH, CDR2 LQKENI. CDR3 sequence: CASSPTVHVTEAFF. The CDR3 region has the DNA TGTGCCAGCTCACCAACAGTACACGTCACTGAAGCTTTCTTT. Variable domain in full (rest from reference TRBV18 and TRBJ1-1): NAGVMQNPRHLVRRRGQEARLRCSPMKGHSHVYWYRQLPEEGLKFMVYLQKENIIDESGMPKERFSAEFPKEGPSILRIQQVVRGDSAAYFCASSPTVHVTEAFFGQGTRLTVV.

V usage is TRBV27 and J usage is TRBJ2-2, with 7 nucleotides matching TRBD2. The germline V gene encodes CDR1 MNHEY and CDR2 SMNVEV (reference sequence). CDR3 length equals 18 residues. J gave up 4 bases and V 1 base, and 12 bases lay outside the gene matches. CDR3 bases: TGTGCCAGCAGTTTATTTGGGATTTTGGGAGGGGTCACCGGGGAGCTGTTTTTT. Protein sequence: CASSLFGILGGVTGELFF.

The chain joins TRBV6-1 to TRBJ1-2, with D perhaps matching TRBD1 (6 bases). CDR1 is MNHNS, CDR2 SASEGT, per germline. The CDR3 extends over 14 amino acids. V lost 1 base, J lost 3 bases, and 9 bases lay in between. The CDR3 reads CASSEVGTYYGYTF. Written as DNA, the CDR3 is TGTGCCAGCAGTGAAGTGGGGACATACTATGGCTACACCTTC.

This chain uses TRBV5-1 with TRBJ2-2, with 7 positions matching TRBD1. Trimming removed 3 bases from V and 4 bases from J; junction bases left unmatched: 6. The CDR3 runs to 15 residues. Per the germline V gene, CDR1 is SGHRS and CDR2 is YFSETQ. The CDR3 DNA is TGCGCCAGCAGCTCGGGACAGACGGCCACCGGGGAGCTGTTTTTT. Its translation is CASSSGQTATGELFF.

The chain carries TRBV4-1 and TRBJ1-5; a weak D match, TRBD1 (5 bases). This CDR3 has 15 residues. V lost 0 bases and J 4 bases, leaving 10 bases between the germline ends. CDR1 and CDR2 (germline): MGHRA, YSYEKL. The CDR3 loop reads CASSQDDQGNQPQHF. CDR3 nucleotide sequence: TGCGCCAGCAGCCAAGATGACCAGGGTAATCAGCCCCAGCATTTT.

The chain has TRBV29-1 and TRBJ2-1; tentative D call: TRBD2 (5 bases). This CDR3 has 14 residues. Germline assignment: CDR1 SQVTM and CDR2 ANQGSEA. V lost 6 bases to trimming and J lost 10 bases, with 22 bases between them. Here the CDR3 DNA reads TGCAGCGTGAACCCCGGGGATTCTGTTAGCGAGCAGTTCTTC. Encoded protein: CSVNPGDSVSEQFF.

The chain combines TRBV29-1 with TRBJ1-1; 10 positions agree with TRBD1. V shed 3 bases, J shed 7 bases, and the junction held 5 bases outside the gene matches. The germline V gene encodes CDR1 SQVTM and CDR2 ANQGSEA. CDR3 size: 13 residues. CDR3 in amino acids: CSVEGQGRNEAFF. The CDR3 nucleotides read TGCAGCGTTGAGGGACAGGGGCGGAATGAAGCTTTCTTT.

This clone was picked up one time. V and J are TRBV5-1 and TRBJ1-4; TRBD1 matches 8 bases. This CDR3 has 15 amino acids. Per the germline V gene, CDR1 is SGHRS and CDR2 is YFSETQ. Trimming took 7 bases from V and 6 from J; bases not matched to a gene: 11. DNA for the CDR3: TGCGCCAGCTCAAACTCCGGGACAGGCGATGAAAAACTGTTTTTT. This codes for CASSNSGTGDEKLFF.

The rearrangement uses TRBV6-1 and TRBJ1-6, with D unclear. CDR1 MNHNS and CDR2 SASEGT come from the germline V gene. Trimming took off 3 bases at V and 4 bases at J, with 16 bases between the two ends. The CDR3 is made up of 17 amino acids. CDR3 nucleotides: TGTGCCAGCAGTGATACAAGGACTGACCCTTATAATTCACCCCTCCACTTT. Its protein product is CASSDTRTDPYNSPLHF.

The rearrangement joins TRBV6-5 to TRBJ2-7, with 9 bases lining up with TRBD1. The CDR3 sequence is 14 residues long. From germline, CDR1 is MNHEY and CDR2 SVGAGI. J was trimmed by 3 bases and V by 2 bases; bases with no gene match: 2. CDR3 bases: TGTGCCAGCAGTTACCGACAGGGGGGCTACGAGCAGTACTTC. Encoded protein: CASSYRQGGYEQYF.

This clone appeared once. The V and J genes are TRBV5-1 and TRBJ1-2; D might be TRBD1 (5 bases). CDR3 length: 13 residues. The germline V gene encodes CDR1 SGHRS and CDR2 YFSETQ. Trimming took off 1 base at V and 4 bases at J, with 8 bases between the two ends. CDR3 DNA sequence: TGCGCCAGCAGCTTGCAGGGTACCTATGGCTACACCTTC. Residues: CASSLQGTYGYTF.

V and J are TRBV30 and TRBJ2-4; maybe TRBD1 (6 bases). The germline gives CDR1 GTSNPN, CDR2 SVGIG (reference sequence). The CDR3 has 13 amino acids. V lost 4 bases, J lost 2 bases, and 9 bases lay in between. CDR3 amino acids: CAWNRDTKNIQYF. The CDR3 nucleotides read TGTGCCTGGAACAGGGACACCAAAAACATTCAGTACTTC.

This clone was observed a single time. The genes are TRBV14 and TRBJ1-2; 10 bases align to TRBD1. V lost 8 bases, J lost 5 bases, and 14 bases stayed unmatched. This CDR3 spans 16 amino acids. Germline CDR1 and CDR2: SGHDN and FVKESK. CDR3 bases: TGTGCCAGCCCTGGGACAGGGGCTTCTGTTCGTTATGGCTACACCTTC. The encoded protein is CASPGTGASVRYGYTF. Full variable domain (remainder filled in from reference TRBV14 and TRBJ1-2): EAGVTQFPSHSVIEKGQTVTLRCDPISGHDNLYWYRRVMGKEIKFLLHFVKESKQDESGMPNNRFLAERTGGTYSTLKVQPAELEDSGVYFCASPGTGASVRYGYTFGSGTRLTVV.

V usage is TRBV28 and J usage is TRBJ1-4; D perhaps matches TRBD1 (6 bases). V lost 7 bases and J lost 8, with 14 bases in between. The CDR3 totals 13 residues. Germline loops: CDR1 MDHEN, CDR2 SYDVKM. DNA for the CDR3: TGTGCCAGCACCTGGGAGGGGGGGGAAAAACTGTTTTTT. It codes for CASTWEGGEKLFF.

This sequence joins TRBV6-1 and TRBJ1-5; 8 bases are a match to TRBD1. Per germline, CDR1 MNHNS and CDR2 SASEGT. V dropped 7 bases and J dropped 7; count of bases not matched to a gene: 9. This CDR3 region has 14 residues. The DNA for the CDR3 is TGTGCCAGCACAGAAGACAGGGGACGGCAGCCCCAGCATTTT. Amino acids: CASTEDRGRQPQHF.

The gene calls are TRBV29-1 and TRBJ2-2; D ambiguous. The length of the CDR3 is 13 residues. The V gene's germline CDR1 is SQVTM and CDR2 ANQGSEA. The ends were cut back, 6 bases at V and 2 bases at J, with 10 bases in the middle. CDR3 nucleotides: TGCAGCGTGGCGGATGTAAACACCGGGGAGCTGTTTTTT. Translated, it gives CSVADVNTGELFF.

The genes are TRBV7-8 and TRBJ1-5; 10 nucleotides match TRBD1. CDR3 length: 15 amino acids. Trimming at V came to 6 bases and at J to 7 bases, leaving 9 bases not matched to a gene. Germline-derived CDR1 and CDR2 are SGHVS and FQNEAQ. CDR3 protein: CASSSDRGHNQPQHF. DNA of the CDR3: TGTGCCAGCAGTTCAGACAGGGGGCATAACCAGCCCCAGCATTTT.

The chain links TRBV5-6 to TRBJ2-1, with 7 bases identical to TRBD2. Germline CDR1 is SGHDT and CDR2 is YYEEEE. Trimming removed 4 bases from V and 9 bases from J; junction bases left unmatched: 10. CDR3 size: 14 residues. This CDR3 is CASSHPPLAREQFF. Written as DNA, the CDR3 is TGTGCCAGCAGCCATCCCCCACTAGCGCGTGAGCAGTTCTTC.

The V and J genes are TRBV4-1 and TRBJ2-7, with 9 bases identical to TRBD1. Germline-derived CDR1 and CDR2 are MGHRA and YSYEKL. J gave up 2 bases and V 3 bases, and 8 bases lay outside the gene matches. The CDR3 runs 16 residues. CDR3 residues: CASSHGPGTGTYEQYF. In DNA form, the CDR3 reads TGCGCCAGCAGCCACGGCCCCGGGACAGGGACCTACGAGCAGTACTTC.

This clone was counted a single time. J is TRBJ2-1 and V is TRBV27; 15 bases are a match to TRBD2. CDR1 and CDR2 (germline): MNHEY, SMNVEV (reference sequence). Trimming cost V 0 bases and J 2 bases; bases outside gene matches: 11. This CDR3 contains 21 residues. CDR3 region: CASSLSNGLAGGLVAYNEQFF. As DNA, the CDR3 is TGTGCCAGCAGTTTATCGAACGGACTAGCGGGGGGGCTGGTAGCCTACAATGAGCAGTTCTTC.

The chain uses TRBV11-2 and TRBJ2-3, with 10 bases identical to TRBD2. The germline gives CDR1 SGHAT, CDR2 FQNNGV. The CDR3 totals 19 residues. The J segment lost 2 bases and the V segment lost 1 base, leaving 12 bases of the junction unmatched. The CDR3 region is CASSLGIFGLAESTDTQYF. Written as DNA, the CDR3 is TGTGCCAGCAGCTTAGGGATTTTTGGACTAGCGGAATCCACAGATACGCAGTATTTT.

The chain has TRBV4-2 and TRBJ2-3, with 10 positions matching TRBD2. The V and J ends lost 0 bases and 8 bases, in that order; junction bases with no gene match: 17. This CDR3 region has 19 residues. In germline, CDR1 is LGHNA, CDR2 YNFKEQ. The CDR3 region has the DNA TGTGCCAGCAGCCAAGAGGCGGCAACAGCGGGGGGGGTTATGGGTACGCAGTATTTT. Translating gives CASSQEAATAGGVMGTQYF.